Sequencing of this T cell receptor (beta chain) was carried out in a study of breast tumors, draining lymph nodes, adjacent tissues. Overall study findings and caveats: Luminal-like breast cancer showed significantly higher tumor–nontumor repertoire similarity than basal-like. Tumor TCR diversity was below lymph nodes but above nontumor tissue. Findings are consistent with lymph node origin and intratumoral expansion of most tumor T cells.

Regarding this clonotype: Its target is not known.

Trimming removed 7 bases at V and 4 bases at J, with 13 bases between. The CDR3 loop spans 13 amino acids. Per germline, CDR1 LNHDA and CDR2 SQIVND (reference sequence). The lymph nodes were axillary draining lymph nodes from breast cancer patients. TCRdb reprocessed the multiplex PCR reads via MiXCR and lists one record per CDR3 protein. The sample lists about 180,000 distinct CDR3 sequences; 30% to 35% were seen once. V is TRBV19 and J is TRBJ1-1; D remains unclear. The sequenced sample was axillary lymph node tissue. The TCR comes from a female donor with breast cancer. Some clones in this sample may be carry-over from other donors' samples. The CDR3 loop reads CASNLATTTEAFF. The CDR3 coding sequence is TGTGCCAGTAATTTGGCCACGACCACTGAAGCTTTCTTT. Based on the CDR3 plus reference TRBV19 and TRBJ1-1, the full variable domain is DGGITQSPKYLFRKEGQNVTLSCEQNLNHDAMYWYRQDPGQGLRLIYYSQIVNDFQKGDIAEGYSVSREKKESFPLTVTSAQKNPTAFYLCASNLATTTEAFFGQGTRLTVV.